The clone carrying this T cell receptor (beta chain) was counted ten times or more. Its antigen remains unidentified. The V end lost 9 bases, the J end lost 3 bases, and 17 bases lay between the germline ends. Germline V gene data show CDR1 as MNHNS and CDR2 as SASEGT. CDR3 length: 14 residues. The making of cDNA relied on 5'RACE with 10-nucleotide random UMIs. From the 5' RACE reads, TCRdb called clonotypes with MiXCR, one entry per CDR3 protein. The data hold 55,000 to 70,000 distinct CDR3 sequences, with 3.2% observed a single time. These data come from a study of neurological immune-mediated disorders. As for the study in general: Secondary progressive cases numbered 3 among the roughly 34 multiple sclerosis patients, while the other 31 were relapsing-remitting. Notes on the study in general: One related-CDR3 cluster, found by phylogenetic grouping, held repertoires of 18 of 34 multiple sclerosis patients and is a possible signature. CDR3 amino acid sequences of expanded clones were not shared across subjects, a result suggesting private repertoires in all groups.

The sequence came from a woman aged 50 to 65 with multiple sclerosis. Sequencing was performed on PBMCs. This rearrangement joins TRBV6-1 to TRBJ1-1, with D unclear. CDR3 DNA sequence: TGTGCCAGTACACGCCTCGGATTGTACACTGAAGCTTTCTTT. Encoded protein: CASTRLGLYTEAFF.